One sample yielded the 30 T cell receptor beta chains listed below, sequenced in a study of beta chain features in type 1 diabetes. Expressed TCRB transcripts were sequenced because the isolated RNA had all been reverse transcribed beforehand. The protocol was immunoSEQ multiplex PCR, while the TCRdb copy is restricted to in-frame clones and leaves out a portion. The sample has 140,000 or so clones; 8.5% to 12% are singletons. Sequencing input: naive CD4+ T cells from blood. The receptors stem from a man aged 18 to 30 in good health.

This clone occurred a few times. J is TRBJ2-7 and V is TRBV7-2, with 7 positions matching TRBD1. Germline-derived CDR1 and CDR2 are SGHTA and FQGNSA. The CDR3 sequence is 13 residues long. The ends lost 3 bases at V and 3 bases at J; junction bases unmatched: 2. CDR3 bases: TGTGCCAGCAGCTTTGGGACAGTCTACGAGCAGTACTTC. It yields the protein CASSFGTVYEQYF. Drawing the rest from reference TRBV7-2 and TRBJ2-7, the complete variable domain is GAGVSQSPSNKVTEKGKDVELRCDPISGHTALYWYRQSLGQGLEFLIYFQGNSAPDKSGLPSDRFSAERTGGSVSTLTIQRTQQEDSAVYLCASSFGTVYEQYFGPGTRLTVT.

This clone has just a few counts. The genes are TRBV28 and TRBJ1-5, with 8 bases lining up with TRBD1. The CDR3 is 16 residues long. V trimming: 5 bases; J trimming: 4 bases; junction bases outside the gene matches: 10. Germline V gene data show CDR1 as MDHEN and CDR2 as SYDVKM. DNA of the CDR3: TGTGCCAGCAGTGGCCCGGGACAGGCCGGGAATCAGCCCCAGCATTTT. It encodes CASSGPGQAGNQPQHF.

This clone was detected many times. This rearrangement joins TRBV30 to TRBJ1-5; D gene unclear. The CDR3 is 14 residues long. V lost 4 bases and J 2 bases, leaving 12 bases between the germline ends. Germline CDR1 GTSNPN, CDR2 SVGIG (reference sequence). The CDR3 bases are TGTGCCTGGACGAAGGAGGTGGGCAATCAGCCCCAGCATTTT. It specifies CAWTKEVGNQPQHF.

This clone turned up a few times. The chain couples TRBV27 to TRBJ2-7; D is ambiguous. This CDR3 is built from 15 residues. Trimming took 1 base from V and 2 from J, leaving 12 bases between them. Germline V gives CDR1 MNHEY, CDR2 SMNVEV (reference sequence). CDR3 in amino acids: CASSLLASSPYEQYF. CDR3 nucleotide sequence: TGTGCCAGCAGTTTATTGGCTTCTTCCCCCTACGAGCAGTACTTC.

Ten or more counts support this clone. J is TRBJ2-3 and V is TRBV7-2, with a tentative D call TRBD2 (5 bases). The V gene's germline CDR1 is SGHTA and CDR2 FQGNSA. Trimming removed 5 bases at V and 10 bases at J, with 10 bases between. This CDR3 is 11 amino acids long. Here the CDR3 DNA reads TGTGCCAGCAGCAGAGAACTAGCGCAGTATTTT. This translates into CASSRELAQYF.

This clone has a count of ten or more. J is TRBJ1-6 and V is TRBV29-1; 8 bases fit TRBD1. Germline V gives CDR1 SQVTM, CDR2 ANQGSEA. This CDR3 is built from 13 residues. The V segment lost 5 bases and the J segment 10 bases; nucleotides outside the gene matches: 7. The CDR3 loop reads CSVSGGFESPLHF. For the CDR3, the DNA is TGCAGCGTTTCAGGGGGCTTTGAATCACCCCTCCACTTT.

This chain connects TRBV7-9 to TRBJ1-4; a weak D match, TRBD1 (5 bases). Per germline, CDR1 SEHNR and CDR2 FQNEAQ (reference sequence). This CDR3 region has 14 residues. The V and J ends lost 2 bases and 8 bases respectively, with 12 bases between them. In DNA form, the CDR3 reads TGTGCCAGCAGCTTATTCCAGGGTGGGGAAAAACTGTTTTTT. It specifies CASSLFQGGEKLFF.

The sample holds a few counts of this clone. This sequence joins TRBV28 and TRBJ2-7, with 7 bases matching TRBD1. Germline V CDR1 and CDR2: MDHEN, SYDVKM. The CDR3 is made up of 15 amino acids. V gave up 4 bases and J gave up 0 bases; unmatched junction bases: 6. The CDR3 DNA is TGTGCCAGCAGTTACAGGGGCCGGAGCTCCTACGAGCAGTACTTC. Translated: CASSYRGRSSYEQYF.

The CDR3 nucleotides read TGTGCCAGCAGCCGACTAGCGGGGGGGGGAGATACGCAGTATTTT. Its protein product is CASSRLAGGGDTQYF. The gene calls are TRBV28 and TRBJ2-3; the match to TRBD2 covers 14 bases. Trimming cost V 6 bases and J 5 bases; bases outside gene matches: 4. CDR1 MDHEN and CDR2 SYDVKM come from the germline V gene. This CDR3 has 15 amino acids.

The rearrangement uses TRBV12-5 and TRBJ2-2; 7 bases are shared with TRBD1. Per the germline V gene, CDR1 is LGHNT and CDR2 is FRNRAP. The CDR3 extends over 15 amino acids. Germline trimming cut 1 base from V and 1 base from J; bases unmatched to any gene: 0. CDR3 residues: CASGLGTGNTGELFF. The CDR3 coding sequence is TGTGCTAGTGGTTTGGGGACAGGGAACACCGGGGAGCTGTTTTTT.

This clone was seen ten or more times. The V and J genes are TRBV18 and TRBJ2-1, with D tentatively TRBD2 (6 bases). Germline V CDR1 and CDR2: KGHSH, LQKENI. V dropped 4 bases and J dropped 0 bases, with 13 bases sitting between them. The CDR3 loop spans 16 amino acids. The CDR3 spells CASSRMEGISYNEQFF. DNA of the CDR3: TGTGCCAGCTCACGGATGGAGGGAATCTCCTACAATGAGCAGTTCTTC.

This clone was counted at least ten times. V usage is TRBV30 and J usage is TRBJ2-6; 8 bases agree with TRBD2. The CDR3 is 17 amino acids. The V and J ends lost 7 bases and 3 bases, in that order; junction bases with no gene match: 14. Germline V gene lookup returns CDR1 GTSNPN and CDR2 SVGIG (reference sequence). In DNA, the CDR3 is TGTGCCTCCCGAACGGGGGGGCTCAGTAATGGGGCCAACGTCCTGACTTTC. Its protein is CASRTGGLSNGANVLTF.

This clone was seen a handful of times. CDR3 sequence (DNA): TGTGCCAGCAGTGAGGGACTAGCGGGGCAAGAGACCCAGTACTTC. This sequence encodes CASSEGLAGQETQYF. The rearrangement joins TRBV11-3 to TRBJ2-5, with 13 bases lining up with TRBD2. This CDR3 spans 15 amino acids. V shed 6 bases and J 2 bases; nucleotides not matched to a gene: 3. Germline loops: CDR1 SGHNT, CDR2 YENEEA.

This clone was observed many times. V gene TRBV7-7 combines with J gene TRBJ2-2; D remains ambiguous. The CDR3 sequence is 14 residues long. Trimming took 5 bases from V and 7 from J, leaving 14 bases between them. The germline V gene encodes CDR1 SSHAT and CDR2 FNYEAQ (reference sequence). As DNA, the CDR3 is TGTGCCAGCAGCCCGGCGCGGAGTGGCGGGGAGCTGTTTTTT. This codes for CASSPARSGGELFF.

V usage is TRBV7-4 and J usage is TRBJ1-6, with D tentatively TRBD1 (6 bases). Trimming shortened V by 0 bases and J by 7 bases, and 16 bases separated the two germline ends. The CDR3 is made up of 17 amino acids. Germline lookup yields CDR1 SGHVT and CDR2 SQSDAQ. The CDR3 region is CASSLASQGNVNSPLHF. The CDR3 DNA sequence: TGTGCCAGCAGCTTAGCTAGTCAGGGGAACGTAAATTCACCCCTCCACTTT.

V usage is TRBV10-3 and J usage is TRBJ2-2, with unresolved D. Germline V gene lookup returns CDR1 ENHRY and CDR2 SYGVKD. The V end lost 4 bases, the J end lost 4 bases, and 10 bases lay between the germline ends. This CDR3 is 14 amino acids long. The CDR3 DNA follows: TGTGCCATCAGTGGAAGTGACACCACCGGGGAGCTGTTTTTT. It yields the protein CAISGSDTTGELFF.

About this clone: A read error may account for a junction end that differs from germline. The genes are TRBV4-2 and TRBJ2-2; TRBD2 matches 7 bases. The CDR3 totals 15 residues. The V gene's germline CDR1 is LGHNA and CDR2 YNFKEQ. In nucleotides, the CDR3 is TGTGCCAGCAGCTTGGTGGGGACTAACATCGGGGAGCTGTTTTTT. Translated: CASSLVGTNIGELFF.

This clone was seen a few times. This chain joins TRBV2 and TRBJ2-5; 7 bases match TRBD1. CDR1 is SNHLY, CDR2 FYNNEI, per germline. The V and J ends lost 10 bases and 5 bases, in that order; junction bases with no gene match: 13. This CDR3 is built from 14 residues. CDR3 loop: CATRGDRASETQYF. The DNA of the CDR3 is TGTGCCACCAGAGGAGACAGGGCATCCGAGACCCAGTACTTC. The variable domain in full, with the rest retrieved from reference TRBV2 and TRBJ2-5, is EPEVTQTPSHQVTQMGQEVILRCVPISNHLYFYWYRQILGQKVEFLVSFYNNEISEKSEIFDDQFSVERPDGSNFTLKIRSTKLEDSAMYFCATRGDRASETQYFGPGTRLLVL.

The rearrangement joins TRBV30 to TRBJ2-5, with 8 nucleotides matching TRBD2. The germline CDR1 and CDR2 sequences are GTSNPN and SVGIG (reference sequence). Trimming at V came to 2 bases and at J to 7 bases, leaving 9 bases not matched to a gene. This CDR3 is 14 amino acids long. The CDR3 loop is CAWSSKGAGGTQYF. As DNA, the CDR3 is TGTGCCTGGAGTTCAAAAGGGGCGGGGGGGACCCAGTACTTC.

The rearrangement joins TRBV5-1 to TRBJ2-7; D ambiguous. The CDR3 has 16 residues. Between the trimmed V and J ends, which lost 4 bases and 2 bases, there was a span of 19 bases. CDR1 is SGHRS, CDR2 YFSETQ, per germline. CDR3 protein: CASSTFDPKLTYEQYF. The CDR3 bases are TGCGCCAGCAGCACGTTCGACCCAAAACTAACCTACGAGCAGTACTTC.

This clone was seen a handful of times. This chain connects TRBV18 to TRBJ1-2; TRBD1 might be the D (6 bases). The CDR3 spans 17 residues. Germline CDR1 KGHSH, CDR2 LQKENI. The V and J ends lost 3 bases and 8 bases respectively, with 25 bases between them. This chain's CDR3 is CASSPISPQGSERGYTF. DNA of the CDR3: TGTGCCAGCTCACCTATATCCCCACAGGGTTCGGAAAGAGGCTACACCTTC.

This chain joins TRBV19 and TRBJ2-2; perhaps TRBD1 as D (5 bases). The CDR3 sequence is 14 residues long. Germline CDR1 reads LNHDA; CDR2 reads SQIVND (reference sequence). The ends were cut back, 0 bases at V and 6 bases at J, with 8 bases in the middle. The CDR3 DNA sequence: TGTGCCAGTAGTATAGATTGGGGCTCCGGGGAGCTGTTTTTT. This gives the protein CASSIDWGSGELFF.

There are a few counts of this clone. The chain is built from TRBV21-1 and TRBJ2-5; whether TRBD1, the table's D call, matches the DNA was not checked. TRBV21-1 is a recognized pseudogene. This CDR3 region has 17 residues. The CDR3 region is CASSKVFRTDTKETQYF. CDR3 DNA sequence: TGTGCCAGCAGCAAAGTGTTCAGGACAGATACAAAAGAGACCCAGTACTTC.

The chain is built from TRBV27 and TRBJ1-1; a weak D match, TRBD1 (6 bases). Germline CDR1 and CDR2: MNHEY and SMNVEV (reference sequence). This CDR3 has 15 amino acids. V shed 5 bases and J shed 4 bases, with 17 bases lying between them. The CDR3 loop is CASSAHREGSTEAFF. CDR3 sequence (DNA): TGTGCCAGCAGTGCCCACAGGGAGGGGTCCACTGAAGCTTTCTTT.

This chain connects TRBV28 to TRBJ2-7; the match to TRBD1 covers 9 bases. CDR1 is MDHEN, CDR2 SYDVKM, per germline. V shed 3 bases, J shed 2 bases, and the junction held 5 bases outside the gene matches. The CDR3 is 15 residues long. For the CDR3, the DNA is TGTGCCAGCAGTTTTTGGGGACAGGGACCCTACGAGCAGTACTTC. It yields the protein CASSFWGQGPYEQYF.

The rearrangement uses TRBV2 and TRBJ1-1; no reliable D call. The CDR3 covers 13 residues. Germline assignment: CDR1 SNHLY and CDR2 FYNNEI. V was pared by 3 bases and J by 3 bases, with 8 bases between. CDR3 in amino acids: CASSEDGDTEAFF. In nucleotides, the CDR3 is TGTGCCAGCAGTGAGGACGGGGACACTGAAGCTTTCTTT.

This clone was found a few times. This sequence joins TRBV27 and TRBJ1-4; D is undetermined. The CDR3 has 13 residues. The V end lost 2 bases, the J end lost 7 bases, and 8 bases lay between the germline ends. CDR1 MNHEY and CDR2 SMNVEV come from the germline V gene (reference sequence). The CDR3 DNA sequence: TGTGCCAGCAGTTTAGGCCCGCCTGAAAAACTGTTTTTT. As protein: CASSLGPPEKLFF.

The rearrangement uses TRBV6-1 and TRBJ2-3; no clear D. CDR3 size: 15 residues. Trimming cost V 6 bases and J 1 base, with 14 bases left between them. CDR1 is MNHNS and CDR2 is SASEGT in the germline V gene. The DNA for the CDR3 is TGTGCCAGCAGGAGTCCCCCCCTAGGCACAGATACGCAGTATTTT. This gives the protein CASRSPPLGTDTQYF.

V is TRBV7-9 and J is TRBJ1-5; D gene uncertain. CDR1 SEHNR and CDR2 FQNEAQ come from the germline V gene (reference sequence). CDR3 length: 12 residues. V was pared by 8 bases and J by 0 bases, with 5 bases between. The CDR3 spells CASGRSNQPQHF. The CDR3 nucleotides read TGTGCCAGCGGCCGTAGCAATCAGCCCCAGCATTTT.

The chain joins TRBV15 to TRBJ1-1; perhaps TRBD1 as D (6 bases). Germline V gives CDR1 LNHNV, CDR2 YYDKDF (reference sequence). CDR3 length: 15 amino acids. V was cut by 3 bases and J by 0 bases, with 11 bases left in between. The CDR3 DNA follows: TGTGCCACCAGCAGGGCCCAGGGGATGAACACTGAAGCTTTCTTT. Its protein product is CATSRAQGMNTEAFF.